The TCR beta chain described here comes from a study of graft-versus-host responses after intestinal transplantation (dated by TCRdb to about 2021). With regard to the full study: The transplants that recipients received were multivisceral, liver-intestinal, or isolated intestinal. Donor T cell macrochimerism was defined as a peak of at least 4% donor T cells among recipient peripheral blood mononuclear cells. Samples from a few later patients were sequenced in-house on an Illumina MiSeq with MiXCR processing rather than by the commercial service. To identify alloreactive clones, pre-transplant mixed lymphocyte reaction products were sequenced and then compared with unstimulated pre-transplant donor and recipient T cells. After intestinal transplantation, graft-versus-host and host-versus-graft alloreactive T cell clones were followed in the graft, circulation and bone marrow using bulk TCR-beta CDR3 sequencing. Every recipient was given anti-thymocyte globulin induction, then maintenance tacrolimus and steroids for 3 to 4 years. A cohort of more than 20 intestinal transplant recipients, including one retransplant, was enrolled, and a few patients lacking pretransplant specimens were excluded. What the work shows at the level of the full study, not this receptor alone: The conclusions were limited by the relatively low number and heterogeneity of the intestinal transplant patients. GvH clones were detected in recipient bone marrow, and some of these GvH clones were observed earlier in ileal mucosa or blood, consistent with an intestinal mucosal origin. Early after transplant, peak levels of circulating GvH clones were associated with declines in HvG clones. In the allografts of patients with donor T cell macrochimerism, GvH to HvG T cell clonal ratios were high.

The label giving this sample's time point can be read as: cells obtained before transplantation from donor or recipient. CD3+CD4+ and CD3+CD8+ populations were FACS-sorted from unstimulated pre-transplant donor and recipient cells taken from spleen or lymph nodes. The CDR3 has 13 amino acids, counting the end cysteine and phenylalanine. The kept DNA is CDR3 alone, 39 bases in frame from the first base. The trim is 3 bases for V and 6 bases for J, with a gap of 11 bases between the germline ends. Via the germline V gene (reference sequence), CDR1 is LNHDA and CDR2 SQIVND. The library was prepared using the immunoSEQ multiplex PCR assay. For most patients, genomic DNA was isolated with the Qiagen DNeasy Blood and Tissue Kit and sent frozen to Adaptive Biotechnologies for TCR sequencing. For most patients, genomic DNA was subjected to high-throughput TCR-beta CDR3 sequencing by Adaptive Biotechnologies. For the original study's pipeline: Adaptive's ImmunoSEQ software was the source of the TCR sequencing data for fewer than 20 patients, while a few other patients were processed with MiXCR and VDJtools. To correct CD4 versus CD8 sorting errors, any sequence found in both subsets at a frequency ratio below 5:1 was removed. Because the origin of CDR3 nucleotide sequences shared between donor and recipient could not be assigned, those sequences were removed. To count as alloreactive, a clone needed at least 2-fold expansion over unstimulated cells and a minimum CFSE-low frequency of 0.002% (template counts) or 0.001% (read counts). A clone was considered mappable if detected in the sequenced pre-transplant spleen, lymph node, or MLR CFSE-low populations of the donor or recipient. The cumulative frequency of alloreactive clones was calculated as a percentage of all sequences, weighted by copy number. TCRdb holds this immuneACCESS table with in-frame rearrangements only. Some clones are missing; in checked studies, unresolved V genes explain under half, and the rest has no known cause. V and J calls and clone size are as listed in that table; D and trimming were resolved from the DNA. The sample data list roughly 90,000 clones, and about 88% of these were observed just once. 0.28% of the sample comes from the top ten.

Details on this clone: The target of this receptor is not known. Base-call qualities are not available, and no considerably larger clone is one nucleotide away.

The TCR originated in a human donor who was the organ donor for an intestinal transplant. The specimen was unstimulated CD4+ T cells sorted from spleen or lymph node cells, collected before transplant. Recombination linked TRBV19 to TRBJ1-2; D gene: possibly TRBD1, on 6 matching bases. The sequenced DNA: TGTGCCAGTAGTATTGACAGGCTAGATGGCTACACCTTC. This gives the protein CASSIDRLDGYTF.